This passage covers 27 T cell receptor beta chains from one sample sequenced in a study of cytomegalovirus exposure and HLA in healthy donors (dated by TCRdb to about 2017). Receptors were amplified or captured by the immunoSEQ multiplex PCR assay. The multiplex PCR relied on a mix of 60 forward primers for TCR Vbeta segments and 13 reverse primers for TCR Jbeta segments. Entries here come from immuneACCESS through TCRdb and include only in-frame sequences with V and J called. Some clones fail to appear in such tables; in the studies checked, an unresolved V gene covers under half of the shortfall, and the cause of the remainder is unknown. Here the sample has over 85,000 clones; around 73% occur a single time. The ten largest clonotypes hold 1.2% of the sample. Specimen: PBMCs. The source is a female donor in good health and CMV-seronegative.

This chain's CDR3 is CASRTGGSNQPQHF. CDR3 bases: TGTGCCAGCAGGACAGGAGGCTCCAATCAGCCCCAGCATTTT. This sequence joins TRBV6-5 and TRBJ1-5; D might be TRBD1 (6 bases). Germline CDR1 is MNHEY and CDR2 is SVGAGI. The CDR3 loop spans 14 amino acids. Trimming cost V 6 bases and J 3 bases, with 12 bases left between them.

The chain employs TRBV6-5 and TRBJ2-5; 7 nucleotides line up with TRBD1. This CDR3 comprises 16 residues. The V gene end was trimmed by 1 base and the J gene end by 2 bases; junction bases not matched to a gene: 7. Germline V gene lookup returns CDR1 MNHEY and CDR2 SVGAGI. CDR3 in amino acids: CASSYFPTGLQETQYF. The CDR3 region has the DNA TGTGCCAGCAGTTACTTTCCGACAGGGTTACAAGAGACCCAGTACTTC.

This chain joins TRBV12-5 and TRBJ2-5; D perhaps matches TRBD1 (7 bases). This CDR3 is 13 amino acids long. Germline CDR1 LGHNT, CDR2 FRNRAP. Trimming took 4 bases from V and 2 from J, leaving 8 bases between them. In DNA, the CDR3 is TGTGCTAGTGGTTCAGGGGGGCAAGAGACCCAGTACTTC. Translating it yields CASGSGGQETQYF. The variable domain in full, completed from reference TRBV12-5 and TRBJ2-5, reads DARVTQTPRHKVTEMGQEVTMRCQPILGHNTVFWYRQTMMQGLELLAYFRNRAPLDDSGMPKDRFSAEMPDATLATLKIQPSEPRDSAVYFCASGSGGQETQYFGPGTRLLVL.

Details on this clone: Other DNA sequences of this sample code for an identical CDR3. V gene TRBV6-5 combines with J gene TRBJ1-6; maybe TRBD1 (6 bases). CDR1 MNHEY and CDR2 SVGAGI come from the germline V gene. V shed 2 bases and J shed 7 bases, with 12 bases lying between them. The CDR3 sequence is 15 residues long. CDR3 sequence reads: CASSYGRDKNSPLHF. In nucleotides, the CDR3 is TGTGCCAGCAGTTACGGCCGGGACAAAAATTCACCCCTCCACTTT.

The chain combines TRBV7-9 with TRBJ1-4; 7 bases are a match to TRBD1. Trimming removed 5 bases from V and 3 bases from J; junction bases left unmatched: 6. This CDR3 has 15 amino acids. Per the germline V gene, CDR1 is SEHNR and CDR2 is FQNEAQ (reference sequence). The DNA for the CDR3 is TGTGCCAGCAGCCCAACAGGGGAGGCTAATGAAAAACTGTTTTTT. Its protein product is CASSPTGEANEKLFF. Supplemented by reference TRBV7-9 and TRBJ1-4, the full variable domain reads DTGVSQNPRHKITKRGQNVTFRCDPISEHNRLYWYRQTLGQGPEFLTYFQNEAQLEKSRLLSDRFSAERPKGSFSTLEIQRTEQGDSAMYLCASSPTGEANEKLFFGSGTQLSVL.

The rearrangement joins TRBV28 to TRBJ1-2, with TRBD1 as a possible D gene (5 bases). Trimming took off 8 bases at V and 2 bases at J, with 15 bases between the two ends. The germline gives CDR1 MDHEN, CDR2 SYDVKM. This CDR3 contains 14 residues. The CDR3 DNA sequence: TGTGCCAGCCGCCTTAGGGGTTTCAACTATGGCTACACCTTC. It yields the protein CASRLRGFNYGYTF.

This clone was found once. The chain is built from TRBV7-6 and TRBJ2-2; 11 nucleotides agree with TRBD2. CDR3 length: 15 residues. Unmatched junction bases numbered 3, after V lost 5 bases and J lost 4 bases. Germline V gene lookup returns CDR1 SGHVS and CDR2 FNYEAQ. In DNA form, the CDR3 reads TGTGCCAGCAGCCGTACTAGCGGGAGCACCGGGGAGCTGTTTTTT. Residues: CASSRTSGSTGELFF.

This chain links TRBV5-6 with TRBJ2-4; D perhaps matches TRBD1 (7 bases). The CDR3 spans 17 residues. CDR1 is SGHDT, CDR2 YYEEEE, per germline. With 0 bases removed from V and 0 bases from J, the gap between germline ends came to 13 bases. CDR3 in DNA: TGTGCCAGCAGCTTGGCGGAGGGGGCGAGAGCCAAAAACATTCAGTACTTC. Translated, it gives CASSLAEGARAKNIQYF.

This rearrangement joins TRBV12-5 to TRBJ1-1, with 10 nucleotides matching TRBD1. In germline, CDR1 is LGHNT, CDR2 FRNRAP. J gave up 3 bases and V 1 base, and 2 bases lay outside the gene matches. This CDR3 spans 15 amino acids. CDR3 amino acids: CASGLATGGYTEAFF. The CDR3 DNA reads TGTGCTAGTGGTTTGGCGACAGGGGGCTACACTGAAGCTTTCTTT.

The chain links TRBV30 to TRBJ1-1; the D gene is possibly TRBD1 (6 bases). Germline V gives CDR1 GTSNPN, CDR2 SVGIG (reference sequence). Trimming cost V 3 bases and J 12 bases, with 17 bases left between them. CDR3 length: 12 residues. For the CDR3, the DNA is TGTGCCTGGAGGGGGGACACTTTCGAAACTTTCTTT. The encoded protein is CAWRGDTFETFF.

The CDR3 is CASSNPQGGTEAFF. The CDR3 coding sequence is TGTGCCAGCTCAAATCCACAGGGTGGCACTGAAGCTTTCTTT. The chain carries TRBV18 and TRBJ1-1; D may be TRBD1 (6 bases). Deletions cut 5 bases from V and 4 bases from J, with 14 bases between. The germline CDR1 and CDR2 sequences are KGHSH and LQKENI. The CDR3 is 14 amino acids.

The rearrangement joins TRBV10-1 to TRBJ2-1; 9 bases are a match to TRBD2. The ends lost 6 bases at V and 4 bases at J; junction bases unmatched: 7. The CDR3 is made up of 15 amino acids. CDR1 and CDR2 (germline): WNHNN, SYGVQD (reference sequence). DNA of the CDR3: TGCGCCAGCAGAGATCTAGCGGGAAGATACAATGAGCAGTTCTTC. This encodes CASRDLAGRYNEQFF.

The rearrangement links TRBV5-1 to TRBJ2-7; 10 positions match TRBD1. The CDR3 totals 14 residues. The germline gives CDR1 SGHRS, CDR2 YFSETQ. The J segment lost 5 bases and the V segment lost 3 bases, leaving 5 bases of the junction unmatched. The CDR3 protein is CASSSGDRGHEQYF. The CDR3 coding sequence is TGCGCCAGCAGCTCCGGGGACAGGGGCCACGAGCAGTACTTC.

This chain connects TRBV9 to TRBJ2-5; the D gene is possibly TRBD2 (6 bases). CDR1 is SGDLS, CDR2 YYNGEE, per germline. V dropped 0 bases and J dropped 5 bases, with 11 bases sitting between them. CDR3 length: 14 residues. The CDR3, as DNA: TGTGCCAGCAGCGTAGTAGCCGGGACTGAGACCCAGTACTTC. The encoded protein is CASSVVAGTETQYF.

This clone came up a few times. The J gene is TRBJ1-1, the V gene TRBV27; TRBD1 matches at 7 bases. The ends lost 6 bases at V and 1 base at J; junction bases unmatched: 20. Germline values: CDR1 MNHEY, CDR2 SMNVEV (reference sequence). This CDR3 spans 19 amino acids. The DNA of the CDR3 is TGTGCCAGCAGACCCGCGGGACAGCCGAGGGCCCTCCGGAACACTGAAGCTTTCTTT. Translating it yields CASRPAGQPRALRNTEAFF.

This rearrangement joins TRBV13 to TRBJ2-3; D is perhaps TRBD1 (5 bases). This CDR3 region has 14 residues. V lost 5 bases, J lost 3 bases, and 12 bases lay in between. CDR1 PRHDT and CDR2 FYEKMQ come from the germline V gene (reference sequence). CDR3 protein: CASSPGPGTDTQYF. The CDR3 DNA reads TGTGCCAGCAGCCCCGGACCAGGGACAGATACGCAGTATTTT.

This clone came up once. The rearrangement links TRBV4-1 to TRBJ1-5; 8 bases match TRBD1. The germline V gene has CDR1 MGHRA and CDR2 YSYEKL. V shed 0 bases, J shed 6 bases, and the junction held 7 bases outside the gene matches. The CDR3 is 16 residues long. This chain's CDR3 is CASSQDPGGLGQPQHF. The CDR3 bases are TGCGCCAGCAGCCAAGACCCAGGGGGCTTAGGTCAGCCCCAGCATTTT.

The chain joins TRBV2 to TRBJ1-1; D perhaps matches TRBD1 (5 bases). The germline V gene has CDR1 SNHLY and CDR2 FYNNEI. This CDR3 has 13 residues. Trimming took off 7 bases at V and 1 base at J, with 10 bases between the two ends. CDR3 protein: CASMTDRNTEAFF. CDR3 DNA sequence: TGTGCCAGCATGACCGACAGGAACACTGAAGCTTTCTTT.

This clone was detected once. CDR3 residues: CASSFKKGDTEAFF. The DNA for the CDR3 is TGCGCCAGCTCCTTTAAGAAGGGGGACACTGAAGCTTTCTTT. V usage is TRBV5-1 and J usage is TRBJ1-1; the D gene is possibly TRBD1 (6 bases). The CDR3 has 14 amino acids. V lost 7 bases and J lost 3, with 16 bases in between. Germline V lookup: CDR1 SGHRS, CDR2 YFSETQ.

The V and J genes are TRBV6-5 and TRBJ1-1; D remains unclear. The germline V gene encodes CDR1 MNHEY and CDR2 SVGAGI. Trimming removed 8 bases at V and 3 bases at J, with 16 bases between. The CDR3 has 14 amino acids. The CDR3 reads CASQAGILDTEAFF. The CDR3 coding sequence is TGTGCCAGCCAGGCGGGGATACTGGACACTGAAGCTTTCTTT.

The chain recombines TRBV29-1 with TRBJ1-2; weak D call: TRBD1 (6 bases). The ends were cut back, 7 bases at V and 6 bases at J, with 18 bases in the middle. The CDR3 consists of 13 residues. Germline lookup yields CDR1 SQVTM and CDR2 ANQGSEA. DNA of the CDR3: TGCAGCGCAACGACAGGCGGACTGGATGGCTACACCTTC. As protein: CSATTGGLDGYTF.

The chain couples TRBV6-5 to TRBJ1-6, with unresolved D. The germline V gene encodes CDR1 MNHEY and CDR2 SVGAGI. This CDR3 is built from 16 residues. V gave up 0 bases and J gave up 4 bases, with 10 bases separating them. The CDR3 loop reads CASSYSNGEYNSPLHF. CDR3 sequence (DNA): TGTGCCAGCAGTTACTCGAACGGGGAATATAATTCACCCCTCCACTTT.

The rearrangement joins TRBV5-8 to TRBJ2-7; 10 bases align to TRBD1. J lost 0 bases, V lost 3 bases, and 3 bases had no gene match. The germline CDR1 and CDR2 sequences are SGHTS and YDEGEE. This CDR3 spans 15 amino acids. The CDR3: CASSSGTGASYEQYF. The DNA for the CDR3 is TGTGCCAGCAGCTCCGGGACAGGGGCCTCCTACGAGCAGTACTTC.

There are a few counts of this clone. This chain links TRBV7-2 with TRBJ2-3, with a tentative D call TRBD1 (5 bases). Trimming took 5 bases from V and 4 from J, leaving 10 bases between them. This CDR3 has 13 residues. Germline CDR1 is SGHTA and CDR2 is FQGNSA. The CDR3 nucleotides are TGTGCCAGCAGCCAAGGGGTGCCAGATACGCAGTATTTT. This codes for CASSQGVPDTQYF.

Written as DNA, the CDR3 is TGCGCCAGCAGCTCCCAGGGTCGGAACACTGAAGCTTTCTTT. Translation: CASSSQGRNTEAFF. The rearrangement links TRBV5-1 to TRBJ1-1; the D gene is possibly TRBD1 (5 bases). CDR3 length: 14 residues. Trimming took 3 bases from V and 1 from J, leaving 10 bases between them. Germline lookup yields CDR1 SGHRS and CDR2 YFSETQ.

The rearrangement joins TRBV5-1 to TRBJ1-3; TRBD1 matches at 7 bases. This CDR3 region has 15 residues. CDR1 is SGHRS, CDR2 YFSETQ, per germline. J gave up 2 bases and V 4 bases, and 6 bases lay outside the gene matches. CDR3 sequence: CASSPTGTTGNTIYF. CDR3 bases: TGCGCCAGCAGCCCGACAGGGACGACTGGAAACACCATATATTTT. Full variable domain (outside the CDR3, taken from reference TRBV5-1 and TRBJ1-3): KAGVTQTPRYLIKTRGQQVTLSCSPISGHRSVSWYQQTPGQGLQFLFEYFSETQRNKGNFPGRFSGRQFSNSRSEMNVSTLELGDSALYLCASSPTGTTGNTIYFGEGSWLTVV.

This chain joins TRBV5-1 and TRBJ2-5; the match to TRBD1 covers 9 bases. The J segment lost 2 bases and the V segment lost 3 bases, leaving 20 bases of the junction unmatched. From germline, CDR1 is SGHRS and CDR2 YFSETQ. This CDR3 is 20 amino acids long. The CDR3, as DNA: TGCGCCAGCAGCTCCCTAATGGTAAACAGGGGGCGCCCGAAACAAGAGACCCAGTACTTC. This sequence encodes CASSSLMVNRGRPKQETQYF. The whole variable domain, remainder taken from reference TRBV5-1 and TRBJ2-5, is KAGVTQTPRYLIKTRGQQVTLSCSPISGHRSVSWYQQTPGQGLQFLFEYFSETQRNKGNFPGRFSGRQFSNSRSEMNVSTLELGDSALYLCASSSLMVNRGRPKQETQYFGPGTRLLVL.